This TCR beta chain came from a study of T cells in Graves' hyperthyroidism and ophthalmopathy. The CDR3 is made up of 19 amino acids. Germline loops: CDR1 ENHRY, CDR2 SYGVKD. Unmatched junction bases numbered 15, after V lost 4 bases and J lost 0 bases. This clonotype was recorded at least ten times. The CDR3 regions of TCR beta were amplified from RNA transcripts. The TCR CDR3 was amplified in a first-round RT-PCR using the HTBI primer set. One entry per CDR3 protein, called by TCRdb with MiXCR from the multiplex PCR reads. The data hold 700,000 or so distinct CDR3 sequences, with roughly 15% observed a single time.

The rearrangement joins TRBV10-3 to TRBJ2-7; 10 bases align to TRBD2. This sequence was found in a man aged 18 to 29 with Graves' hyperthyroidism. Material for sequencing was blood. The CDR3 loop is CAISGFGTLAGTPSYEQYF. The CDR3 DNA reads as TGTGCCATCAGTGGATTCGGGACACTAGCGGGGACCCCCTCCTACGAGCAGTACTTC.